This T cell receptor (beta chain) was captured in a study of blood T cell repertoires in COVID-19 (dated by TCRdb to the early 2020s). For the wider study: Samples from collaborators originated in the United States, Italy and Spain and spanned both the acute and convalescent phases of COVID-19. A de-identified subject ID, COVID-19 status, age in years and sex were almost always included in the sample metadata. The samples were drawn from the first 160 participants of the ongoing ImmuneRACE study and from more than 1,000 subjects provided by 6 global collaborators. HLA class I and class II types, where available, came from metadata supplied by the sample provider rather than from assay-based typing. The material from the prospective study consisted of cDNA or gDNA derived from T cells, B-cell-depleted T cells, or PBMCs. A freely available public database, intended as a resource for researchers studying the immune response to SARS-CoV-2, is where the repertoires were released. Deeply sampled blood TCRbeta repertoires from subjects exposed to, actively infected with, or recovered from COVID-19 were included in the dataset.

Concerning this clone: Its antigen is unknown. No base quality information exists; no much larger clone differs at one position.

TCRbeta CDR3 regions were amplified from genomic DNA by means of the immunoSEQ Assay, a bias-controlled multiplex PCR. Per the authors' processing: The number of nucleated cells in each sample was estimated from the amplification of reference gene primers within the assay. To quantify the absolute abundance of each unique TCRbeta CDR3 rearrangement, sequence reads were collapsed and filtered. For each sample, productive Simpson clonality was calculated by taking the square root of Simpson's diversity index across productive rearrangements. Held by TCRdb, this immuneACCESS table contains in-frame sequences only and omits some clones. Under half of the omission traces to an unresolved V gene where checked; the cause of the rest is unknown. The V and J calls and clone size come from that table; D and trimming were worked out from the DNA. This sample gives 110,000 or so clones in total; approximately 90% of them show up just once. The ten top clones hold approximately 4.5% of the sample.

On the study overall, not on this receptor specifically: Clinical and demographic metadata were provided uncurated, with the amount varying by source and participant.

The collaborating institutions used their own protocols to collect whole blood in K2EDTA tubes. For TCRbeta analysis, collaborators shipped samples as frozen whole blood, isolated PBMCs, or DNA extracted from either of those sample types. The CDR3 spans 18 residues, from the cysteine through the phenylalanine. Only the CDR3 part of the read is kept: 54 bases, read in frame from the first base. For CDR1 and CDR2, the germline V gene lists SGHDT and YYEEEE. The germline V end is reduced by 0 bases and the J end by 1 base; junction bases left unmatched: 5. The specimen sequenced was peripheral blood. This chain is built from TRBV5-6 and TRBJ2-1, with 12 middle bases fitting TRBD2. The TCR was taken from a woman in her 50s with acute or convalescent COVID-19. CDR3 loop: CASSLASGGAWSYNEQFF. DNA sequence: TGTGCCAGCAGCTTGGCTAGCGGGGGGGCTTGGTCCTACAATGAGCAGTTCTTC. Where the CDR3 stops, the reference TRBV5-6 and TRBJ2-1 genes take over; the full variable domain is DAGVTQSPTHLIKTRGQQVTLRCSPKSGHDTVSWYQQALGQGPQFIFQYYEEEERQRGNFPDRFSGHQFPNYSSELNVNALLLGDSALYLCASSLASGGAWSYNEQFFGPGTRLTVL.